The T cell receptor (beta chain) under discussion was sequenced for a study of blood T cell repertoires in COVID-19 (TCRdb year 2020). Regarding the research as a whole: Samples from collaborators originated in the United States, Italy and Spain and spanned both the acute and convalescent phases of COVID-19. The material from the prospective study consisted of cDNA or gDNA derived from T cells, B-cell-depleted T cells, or PBMCs. Where available, HLA class I and class II types were taken from metadata supplied by the sample provider and were not determined by assay-based typing. The samples were drawn from two sources: the first 160 participants of the ongoing ImmuneRACE study, and 1,254 subjects contributed by 6 global collaborators. The sample metadata nearly always contained a de-identified subject ID, COVID-19 status, age in years and sex. The dataset comprised deeply sampled blood TCRbeta repertoires from subjects exposed to, actively infected with, or recovered from COVID-19. The repertoires were made available in a free public database intended to serve as a resource for research on the immune response to SARS-CoV-2. Overall study outcomes, separate from this receptor: Clinical and demographic metadata were provided uncurated, with the amount varying by source and participant.

As regards this clone: The antigen it recognizes is unknown. No clone much larger than this one lies a single base away; base qualities are absent.

TCRbeta CDR3 regions were amplified from genomic DNA using the immunoSEQ Assay, a bias-controlled multiplex PCR. As for how the authors treated the data: Within the assay, amplification of reference gene primers was used to estimate how many nucleated cells each sample contained. To quantify the absolute abundance of each unique TCRbeta CDR3 rearrangement, sequence reads were collapsed and filtered. For each sample, productive Simpson clonality was calculated as the square root of Simpson's diversity index over productive rearrangements. The clones in this table, taken by TCRdb from immuneACCESS, are in-frame only. Not every clone is retained; where verified, under half of the shortfall comes from an unresolved V gene, and the cause of the rest is unknown. That table furnishes V, J and clone size, whereas the DNA furnished D and trimming. The sample table contains about 230,000 clones; only one count was recorded for 65% to 85% of them. Around 30% of the sample is in the top ten clones.

CDR1 is given as MDHEN and CDR2 as SYDVKM, both from the germline V gene. V ends up 4 bases short and J 6 bases short, with an unmatched junction base count of 5. The CDR3 runs 15 amino acids, cysteine and phenylalanine included. Here the CDR3 DNA is all that survives: 45 bases in frame from base 1. Each collaborating institution followed its own protocols to collect whole blood in K2EDTA tubes. For TCRbeta analysis, collaborator samples were shipped as frozen whole blood, as isolated PBMCs, or as DNA extracted from either sample type. Sequencing used peripheral blood. The chain employs TRBV28 and TRBJ2-3; the junction holds 12 bases that match TRBD2. The receptor comes from a man aged 40-55 years with acute or convalescent COVID-19. For the CDR3, the sequence is CASSSGLAGYDTQYF. The nucleotides read TGTGCCAGCAGTTCCGGACTAGCGGGATACGATACGCAGTATTTT.